Listed below are T cell receptor beta chains from one sample, sequenced in a study of cytomegalovirus exposure and HLA in healthy donors. Some clones are missing from TCRdb's copy, which holds only in-frame ones; the method was immunoSEQ multiplex PCR. In the table there are around 150,000 clones, 80% to 90% of which are singletons. The specimen sequenced was PBMCs. These receptors were taken from a young woman in good health and CMV-seronegative. Both conserved end residues are part of each CDR3. A D gene is named only where the DNA matches it firmly. Clone size appears in some rows only: once, few, many, or a class for an expanded clone.

TRBV5-1	NA	NA	TRBJ1-2	TGCGCCAGCAGCGAACCCGGGACTAACTATGGCTACACCTTC	CASSEPGTNYGYTF
TRBV7-9	few	TRBD1	TRBJ2-7	TGTGCCAGCAGCTTAGGGACAGGGGTCTCCTACGAGCAGTACTTC	CASSLGTGVSYEQYF
TRBV7-6	NA	TRBD2	TRBJ2-7	TGTGCCAGCAGCTTAAAGTCCCCGACTAGCGGGAGTTATCCCTACGAGCAGTACTTC	CASSLKSPTSGSYPYEQYF
TRBV6-6	NA	NA	TRBJ1-5	TGTGCCAGCAGTAACGGACCGTACCAGCATTTT	CASSNGPYQHF
TRBV15	NA	NA	TRBJ2-7	TGTGCCACCAGCACGCAAACAGGGAACTACGAGCAGTACTTC	CATSTQTGNYEQYF
TRBV5-1	NA	TRBD2	TRBJ2-2	TGCGCCAGCAGCTTGGGACTAGCGGGAGGCACCGGGGAGCTGTTTTTT	CASSLGLAGGTGELFF
TRBV5-4	NA	NA	TRBJ1-3	TGTGCCAGCAAGGACATAACCTCTGGAAACACCATATATTTT	CASKDITSGNTIYF
TRBV7-9	NA	NA	TRBJ1-5	TGTGCCAGCAGTTCGGGGGGCAATCAGCCCCAGCATTTT	CASSSGGNQPQHF
TRBV29-1	NA	NA	TRBJ2-5	TGCAGCGTTCTAGGTGGGATCCAAGAGACCCAGTACTTC	CSVLGGIQETQYF
TRBV7-2	NA	TRBD1	TRBJ1-2	TGTGCCAGCAGCTCGACAGGGGGAGCTGGCTACACCTTC	CASSSTGGAGYTF
TRBV6-5	NA	TRBD1	TRBJ1-6	TGTGCAGCGGCGGGACAGGGGACTTCACCCCTCCACTTT	CAAAGQGTSPLHF
TRBV2	few	NA	TRBJ2-7	TGTGCCTCTTATTCCGGGGTTAGCACCGAGCAGTACTTC	CASYSGVSTEQYF
TRBV30	NA	NA	TRBJ2-5	TGTGCCTGGAGTGTAGGCATACAGGGCTTGGAGACCCAGTACTTC	CAWSVGIQGLETQYF
TRBV9	NA	NA	TRBJ2-5	TGTGCCAGCAGCGTATCTCCCAAAGAGACCCAGTACTTC	CASSVSPKETQYF
TRBV28	once	TRBD1	TRBJ2-7	TGTGCCAGCAGGCCTCAGGGGGCATACTCCTACGAGCAGTACTTC	CASRPQGAYSYEQYF
TRBV29-1	NA	NA	TRBJ2-7	TGCAGCGCCGTGACAGGTTTTAGCTACGAGCAGTACTTC	CSAVTGFSYEQYF
TRBV27	NA	NA	TRBJ1-1	TGTGCCAGCAGTCAACCGGGGCCCGCCCTGAACACTGAAGCTTTCTTT	CASSQPGPALNTEAFF
TRBV10-3	NA	NA	TRBJ2-7	TGTGCCATCAGAAAAGGGGGTATCGACGAGCAGTACTTC	CAIRKGGIDEQYF
TRBV28	NA	TRBD1	TRBJ1-2	TGTGCCAGCACTCCGGGACAGGGGATCGCTAACTATGGCTACACCTTC	CASTPGQGIANYGYTF
TRBV7-2	NA	TRBD2	TRBJ2-1	TGTGCCAGCAGCTCCAGGAGCGGGGGGGCTTATGAGCAGTTCTTC	CASSSRSGGAYEQFF
TRBV28	NA	NA	TRBJ2-1	TGTGCCAGCAGCCTGGGGGTCTACAATGAGCAGTTCTTC	CASSLGVYNEQFF
TRBV7-2	NA	NA	TRBJ1-2	TGTGCCAGCAGCTTAGACTATGGCTACACCTTC	CASSLDYGYTF
TRBV2	NA	NA	TRBJ2-5	TGTGCCAGGACCGGGACGGGCCAAGAGACCCAGTACTTC	CARTGTGQETQYF
TRBV19	NA	NA	TRBJ2-2	TGTGCCAGTAGTATTGGGGGCCGGTACACCGGGGAGCTGTTTTTT	CASSIGGRYTGELFF
TRBV19	NA	NA	TRBJ1-1	TGTGCCAGTAGTATAACAGCGAACACTGAAGCTTTCTTT	CASSITANTEAFF
TRBV29-1	NA	TRBD2	TRBJ2-1	TGCAGCGCTGTGCTTGGGGCGGGAGCCATGGGTGAGCAGTTCTTC	CSAVLGAGAMGEQFF
TRBV10-3	NA	TRBD1	TRBJ2-5	TGTGCCATCAGCCGCGGACAGGGTTCAGAGACCCAGTACTTC	CAISRGQGSETQYF
TRBV28	NA	NA	TRBJ1-1	TGTGCCAGCAGTTCTTTTGCAGGGTATTCCACTGAAGCTTTCTTT	CASSSFAGYSTEAFF
TRBV19	NA	TRBD1	TRBJ2-1	TGTGCCAGTAGGGCAGACAGGGTCTACAATGAGCAGTTCTTC	CASRADRVYNEQFF
TRBV30	few	NA	TRBJ1-2	TGTGCCTGGAGTCCTGACAGGACGGACTATGGCTACACCTTC	CAWSPDRTDYGYTF
TRBV5-6	few	TRBD2	TRBJ2-1	TGTGCCAGCAGAGGTGGACTAGCGGGAGGGTCCTACAATGAGCAGTTCTTC	CASRGGLAGGSYNEQFF
TRBV5-6	NA	TRBD1	TRBJ1-5	TGTGCCAGCAGCTTGGGACAGGGCAGTCAGCCCCAGCATTTT	CASSLGQGSQPQHF
TRBV4-2	few	NA	TRBJ1-2	TGTGCCAGCAGCCCCGAGGGCGGAGGGGATGGCTACACCTTC	CASSPEGGGDGYTF
TRBV5-1	NA	TRBD2	TRBJ2-3	TGCGCCAGTAGCGGGGGCCTAGCCGGAGATACGCAGTATTTT	CASSGGLAGDTQYF
TRBV6-5	few	NA	TRBJ1-2	TGTGCCAGCAGTTACGACAGGACCTCTAACTATGGCTACACCTTC	CASSYDRTSNYGYTF